The 30 T cell receptor beta chains listed next were all sequenced from one sample in a study of spatial heterogeneity in lung cancer. Stated time point: sample taken at primary tumor resection. TCRdb analysed the 5' RACE reads with MiXCR anew, one entry per CDR3 protein. Of 45,000 to 55,000 distinct CDR3 sequences listed, less than 6% are singletons. This specimen was PBMCs, taken at surgery. These receptors were obtained from a male donor with early-stage non-small cell lung cancer.

The table lists this clonotype with a few counts. The rearrangement joins TRBV20-1 to TRBJ2-1, with D perhaps TRBD1 or TRBD2 (5 bases each). The CDR3 is 16 amino acids. The germline CDR1 and CDR2 sequences are DFQATT and SNEGSKA (reference sequence). V was clipped by 0 bases and J by 7 bases, with 19 bases between them. DNA of the CDR3: TGCAGTGCTAGAGATGTCCTAGCCGGGGCGTATAATGAGCAGTTCTTC. Amino acid sequence: CSARDVLAGAYNEQFF.

This clonotype was seen ten or more times. The chain is built from TRBV12-3 or TRBV12-4 and TRBJ2-1, with 9 nucleotides matching TRBD2. The CDR3 length is 15 residues. With V trimmed by 6 bases and J by 5 bases, 8 bases remained unmatched. CDR3 nucleotides: TGTGCCAGCAGCCTGTCCGGGACTAGCAACAATGAGCAGTTCTTC. Residues: CASSLSGTSNNEQFF.

This clonotype was observed many times. V usage is TRBV11-2 and J usage is TRBJ2-7; TRBD1 is a possible D gene (6 bases). The CDR3 has 14 residues. V lost 5 bases and J lost 1, with 12 bases in between. CDR1 is SGHAT, CDR2 FQNNGV, per germline. The CDR3 is CASSEIRGSYEQYF. The CDR3 DNA reads TGTGCCAGCAGCGAGATCAGGGGTTCCTACGAGCAGTACTTC.

The table lists this clonotype with many counts. The CDR3 coding sequence is TGTGCCAGCAGCGTAGGAGACAGCGCCTATAGCAATCAGCCCCAGCATTTT. Amino acids: CASSVGDSAYSNQPQHF. The chain joins TRBV9 to TRBJ1-5; D is possibly TRBD1 (5 bases). The CDR3 covers 17 residues. Germline CDR1 and CDR2: SGDLS and YYNGEE. V lost 0 bases and J lost 0, with 13 bases in between.

This clonotype was counted ten times or more. The chain is built from TRBV7-2 and TRBJ1-2; D unclear. The CDR3 contains 13 residues. Per germline, CDR1 SGHTA and CDR2 FQGNSA. Trimming removed 1 base at V and 4 bases at J, with 7 bases between. The chain's CDR3 is CASSLGGGYGYTF. CDR3 DNA: TGTGCCAGCAGCTTAGGGGGTGGCTATGGCTACACCTTC.

There are a few counts of this clonotype. V usage is TRBV28 and J usage is TRBJ2-5; 16 bases agree with TRBD2. After removal of 5 bases from V and 5 bases from J, the junction contained 8 bases not matched to a gene. Per germline, CDR1 MDHEN and CDR2 SYDVKM. The length of the CDR3 is 17 residues. The CDR3 coding sequence is TGTGCCAGCAGTCAAGGGACTAGCGGGAGGGAACGGGAGACCCAGTACTTC. It yields the protein CASSQGTSGRERETQYF.

This clonotype was counted ten times or more. This sequence joins TRBV5-1 and TRBJ1-2; the match to TRBD1 covers 7 bases. V lost 4 bases and J lost 0; bases outside the gene matches: 3. This CDR3 has 14 amino acids. Germline assignment: CDR1 SGHRS and CDR2 YFSETQ. This CDR3 is CASSRQGTNYGYTF. The CDR3 DNA reads TGCGCCAGCAGCCGACAGGGCACTAACTATGGCTACACCTTC.

In this sample, this clonotype is medium-sized. V and J are TRBV6-2 or TRBV6-3 and TRBJ2-1, with 9 bases identical to TRBD2. The CDR3 extends over 17 amino acids. CDR1 is MNHEY, CDR2 SVGEGT, per germline. The ends lost 0 bases at V and 4 bases at J; junction bases unmatched: 7. CDR3 region: CASSYSPTSGLYNEQFF. Written as DNA, the CDR3 is TGTGCCAGCAGTTACTCGCCAACTAGCGGGCTATACAATGAGCAGTTCTTC.

This clonotype was seen at least ten times. The CDR3 bases are TGTGCCAGCAGTCATGACAGGGGTCCCTTTGGTGAAGCTTTCTTT. It yields the protein CASSHDRGPFGEAFF. This chain uses TRBV6-5 with TRBJ1-1; TRBD1 matches 8 bases. The CDR3 totals 15 residues. V lost 5 bases to trimming and J lost 7 bases; unmatched junction nucleotides: 12. The V gene's germline CDR1 is MNHEY and CDR2 SVGAGI.

This clonotype was seen repeatedly, ten times or more. This chain joins TRBV5-5 and TRBJ2-6; no definite D call. Trimming pared 4 bases from V and 0 bases from J, leaving 5 bases between. Germline V gene lookup returns CDR1 SGHKS and CDR2 YYEKEE (reference sequence). The length of the CDR3 is 14 residues. The CDR3 region has the DNA TGTGCCAGCAGCATCGCCTCTGGGGCCAACGTCCTGACTTTC. It yields the protein CASSIASGANVLTF.

This clonotype has a count of ten or more. The chain has TRBV5-4 and TRBJ2-5; 8 nucleotides match TRBD1. From germline, CDR1 is SGHNT and CDR2 YYREEE (reference sequence). The CDR3 contains 14 residues. Losses at the gene ends were 1 base for V and 5 bases for J; bases not matched to a gene: 4. As DNA, the CDR3 is TGTGCCAGCAGCTTGCGCGGACAGGGTGAGACCCAGTACTTC. This translates into CASSLRGQGETQYF. Complete variable domain (other parts from reference TRBV5-4 and TRBJ2-5): ETGVTQSPTHLIKTRGQQVTLRCSSQSGHNTVSWYQQALGQGPQFIFQYYREEENGRGNFPPRFSGLQFPNYSSELNVNALELDDSALYLCASSLRGQGETQYFGPGTRLLVL.

This clonotype was observed a few times. The V call is TRBV7-2, the J call TRBJ2-7, with TRBD2 as a possible D gene (6 bases). Trimming pared 7 bases from V and 5 bases from J, leaving 15 bases between. The CDR3 sequence is 13 residues long. Germline CDR1 reads SGHTA; CDR2 reads FQGNSA. This chain's CDR3 is CASKGGMENEQYF. CDR3 DNA sequence: TGTGCCAGCAAAGGCGGGATGGAAAACGAGCAGTACTTC.

There are many counts of this clonotype. The gene calls are TRBV27 and TRBJ2-4; 12 nucleotides agree with TRBD2. This CDR3 spans 19 amino acids. Germline CDR1 MNHEY, CDR2 SMNVEV (reference sequence). V shed 5 bases, J shed 0 bases, and the junction held 11 bases outside the gene matches. The CDR3 loop is CASSQTSGSRGRAKNIQYF. In nucleotides, the CDR3 is TGTGCCAGCAGTCAGACTAGCGGGAGCAGGGGGAGAGCCAAAAACATTCAGTACTTC.

The chain uses TRBV6-2 or TRBV6-3 and TRBJ1-1, with TRBD1 identical over 7 bases. V gave up 0 bases and J gave up 1 base; unmatched junction bases: 2. The germline CDR1 and CDR2 sequences are MNHEY and SVGEGT. This CDR3 contains 15 residues. CDR3 sequence (DNA): TGTGCCAGCAGTTACTCGACAGGGAGGAACACTGAAGCTTTCTTT. Its translation: CASSYSTGRNTEAFF.

This clonotype was detected ten times or more. This chain uses TRBV6-5 with TRBJ2-2; D is unresolved. Germline CDR1 and CDR2: MNHEY and SVGAGI. Trimming cost V 6 bases and J 8 bases, with 7 bases left between them. The CDR3 runs to 11 residues. Here the CDR3 DNA reads TGTGCCAGCAGACGGACGGGGGAGCTGTTTTTT. It yields the protein CASRRTGELFF.

This clonotype was counted ten times or more. The chain recombines TRBV29-1 with TRBJ1-2; D not resolved. Germline V gene data show CDR1 as SQVTM and CDR2 as ANQGSEA. This CDR3 contains 12 residues. The V end was cut by 4 bases, the J end by 8 bases, with 14 bases between. This CDR3 is CSVVYAPKGYTF. DNA for the CDR3: TGCAGCGTTGTGTACGCGCCTAAGGGCTACACCTTC.

This clonotype occurred many times. The chain links TRBV20-1 to TRBJ2-7; D is unclear. Germline CDR1 DFQATT, CDR2 SNEGSKA (reference sequence). V lost 0 bases to trimming and J lost 4 bases, with 4 bases between them. CDR3 length: 11 amino acids. DNA for the CDR3: TGCAGTGCTAGAGATCAGTACGAGCAGTACTTC. Translated: CSARDQYEQYF.

The chain joins TRBV2 to TRBJ2-7; D gene unclear. CDR3 length equals 12 residues. The germline V gene encodes CDR1 SNHLY and CDR2 FYNNEI. Trimming took 1 base from V and 4 from J, leaving 5 bases between them. CDR3 DNA sequence: TGTGCCAGCAGTGAAGAAGGTTACGAGCAGTACTTC. It yields the protein CASSEEGYEQYF.

This clonotype has ten or more counts. This chain uses TRBV6-5 with TRBJ2-1, with no clear D. CDR3 length: 11 residues. Trimming took 6 bases from V and 7 from J, leaving 7 bases between them. CDR1 is MNHEY, CDR2 SVGAGI, per germline. The CDR3 DNA reads TGTGCCAGCAGCCGTCAGAATGAGCAGTTCTTC. It encodes CASSRQNEQFF.

This clonotype was seen at least ten times. The chain has TRBV27 and TRBJ1-2; the D gene is possibly TRBD1 (6 bases). Between the trimmed V and J ends, which lost 5 bases and 4 bases, there was a span of 20 bases. The CDR3 consists of 16 residues. The V gene's germline CDR1 is MNHEY and CDR2 SMNVEV (reference sequence). The chain's CDR3 is CASSPYSTGEFYGYTF. The CDR3 nucleotides read TGTGCCAGCAGTCCGTATTCGACAGGCGAATTCTATGGCTACACCTTC.

This clonotype occurred many times. The V call is TRBV29-1, the J call TRBJ2-1, with D possibly being TRBD2 (5 bases). In germline, CDR1 is SQVTM, CDR2 ANQGSEA. The V end was cut by 4 bases, the J end by 4 bases, with 11 bases between. CDR3 length equals 13 residues. CDR3 sequence: CSVVGLNYNEQFF. Written as DNA, the CDR3 is TGCAGCGTTGTTGGACTGAATTACAATGAGCAGTTCTTC.

CDR3 coding DNA: TGCAGTGCTAATTCTGCTGGGACCAGATCCTACAATGAGCAGTTCTTC. As protein: CSANSAGTRSYNEQFF. The J gene is TRBJ2-1, the V gene TRBV20-1, with D perhaps assigned TRBD1 or TRBD2 (5 bases each). In germline, CDR1 is DFQATT, CDR2 SNEGSKA (reference sequence). Trimming stripped 4 bases from V and 1 base from J, with 17 bases between. The CDR3 spans 16 residues.

This chain connects TRBV20-1 to TRBJ2-3; the match to TRBD2 covers 12 bases. V dropped 6 bases and J dropped 5; count of bases not matched to a gene: 6. The CDR3 covers 14 residues. CDR1 DFQATT and CDR2 SNEGSKA come from the germline V gene (reference sequence). The CDR3, as DNA: TGCAGTGCACCGACTAGCGGGAGTCTAGATACGCAGTATTTT. Protein product: CSAPTSGSLDTQYF.

Ten or more counts support this clonotype. The V call is TRBV27, the J call TRBJ1-1; D is unresolved. The V gene lost 3 bases and the J gene lost 0 bases, with 11 bases spanning the gap. The CDR3 consists of 15 residues. The germline CDR1 and CDR2 sequences are MNHEY and SMNVEV (reference sequence). The CDR3 bases are TGTGCCAGCAGTTTTCACGGCTCTATGAACACTGAAGCTTTCTTT. It is translated as CASSFHGSMNTEAFF.

The chain has TRBV14 and TRBJ2-2; D possibly corresponds to TRBD2 (7 bases). The CDR3 is 14 amino acids. The germline V gene has CDR1 SGHDN and CDR2 FVKESK. Trimming left V 4 bases short and J 4 bases short, with 10 bases between. The CDR3 is CASSLRGATGELFF. CDR3 nucleotides: TGTGCCAGCAGCCTCCGGGGGGCCACCGGGGAGCTGTTTTTT.

The sample holds many counts of this clonotype. The rearrangement uses TRBV20-1 and TRBJ2-3, with D possibly matching TRBD2 (6 bases). Germline CDR1 DFQATT, CDR2 SNEGSKA (reference sequence). Between the trimmed V and J ends, which lost 4 bases and 6 bases, there was a span of 14 bases. The CDR3 runs to 13 residues. The CDR3 region is CSAMRDSGDTQYF. CDR3 sequence (DNA): TGCAGTGCTATGCGGGACTCTGGGGATACGCAGTATTTT.

This clonotype occurred many times. This chain connects TRBV11-1 to TRBJ2-3; the D gene is possibly TRBD2 (5 bases). The CDR3 runs to 16 residues. V lost 4 bases and J 2 bases, leaving 16 bases between the germline ends. Germline V lookup: CDR1 SGHAT, CDR2 FQDESV (reference sequence). CDR3: CASSYGSAWVTDTQYF. The CDR3 nucleotides read TGTGCCAGCAGCTATGGTAGCGCATGGGTCACAGATACGCAGTATTTT.

This clonotype was observed at least ten times. The rearrangement uses TRBV4-2 and TRBJ1-4; no definite D call. V lost 0 bases, J lost 11 bases, and 16 bases lay in between. The CDR3 runs 15 residues. Germline CDR1 LGHNA, CDR2 YNFKEQ. CDR3 bases: TGTGCCAGCAGCCAAGAAGTTGAAGGCCTAGGGAAACTGTTTTTT. Its protein product is CASSQEVEGLGKLFF.

In its sample, this clonotype was seen many times. The V call is TRBV5-1, the J call TRBJ2-7, with D unresolved. The germline V and J ends were trimmed by 0 bases and 0 bases, with 10 bases remaining between them. Germline CDR1 reads SGHRS; CDR2 reads YFSETQ. There are 15 residues in the CDR3. CDR3 sequence (DNA): TGCGCCAGCAGCTTGGTGGTCGCCGCCTCCTACGAGCAGTACTTC. Translating gives CASSLVVAASYEQYF.

The sample holds many counts of this clonotype. The chain couples TRBV20-1 to TRBJ2-5, with TRBD2 as a possible D gene (5 bases). Germline CDR1 and CDR2: DFQATT and SNEGSKA (reference sequence). The CDR3 is made up of 14 amino acids. V shed 6 bases and J shed 3 bases, with 17 bases lying between them. The CDR3 region is CSAEGGSREETQYF. In DNA, the CDR3 is TGCAGTGCCGAGGGCGGCTCCCGGGAAGAGACCCAGTACTTC.